The clone carrying this T cell receptor beta chain turned up a few times. Its antigen is undetermined. Those patients with uncontrolled infection, other autoimmune disease, pregnancy or lactation were excluded. The data are from a study of T cells in Graves' hyperthyroidism and ophthalmopathy. Background on the study: Peripheral blood collection took place at initial diagnosis, before any treatment. Study-wide results and limits: Model output signaled ophthalmopathy a median about seven months ahead of onset. Most clonotypes that expanded in the thyroid above 0.001 also showed up in blood.

Template material for amplifying TCR beta CDR3 regions consisted of RNA transcripts. HTBI primers were used for first-round RT-PCR of the TCR CDR3. TCRdb recomputed calls from the multiplex PCR reads with MiXCR, one row per CDR3 protein. The data show 650,000 to 750,000 distinct CDR3 sequences, 11% to 15% seen once. Germline V gene lookup returns CDR1 DFQATT and CDR2 SNEGSKA (reference sequence). V gave up 5 bases and J gave up 4 bases, with 27 bases separating them. The CDR3 extends over 18 amino acids. The sequencing input was blood. The chain combines TRBV20-1 with TRBJ1-5, with D hard to call. The clonotype comes from a woman under 30 with Graves' hyperthyroidism. CDR3 loop: CSAEDLSFPEFSNQPQHF. DNA for the CDR3: TGCAGTGCTGAGGACTTGAGTTTCCCTGAGTTTAGTAATCAGCCCCAGCATTTT.